This T cell receptor (beta chain) derives from a study of T cells in Graves' hyperthyroidism and ophthalmopathy. Background on the study: At the time of initial diagnosis and before any treatment, peripheral blood was collected. Study-wide points: In blood, most of the thyroid clonotypes expanded above 0.001 were also present.

V was pared by 3 bases and J by 8 bases, with 9 bases between. This CDR3 has 12 amino acids. Comments on this clonotype: Its antigen is as yet unknown. A much larger clone is a single base away; this may be a read error.

Exclusion of a patient resulted from uncontrolled infection, other autoimmune disease, pregnancy or lactation. An approximately 9.4 ml volume of fresh peripheral blood provided the PBMCs. There were TCR beta CDR3 regions amplified from RNA transcripts. HTBI primers were employed in a first-round RT-PCR of the TCR CDR3. TCRdb re-called the multiplex PCR reads through MiXCR, storing one row per CDR3 protein. The sample has hundreds of thousands of distinct CDR3 sequences, 14% seen once. V is TRBV12-3 or TRBV12-4 and J is TRBJ2-3; D remains ambiguous. This clonotype originated in a woman younger than 35 with Graves' hyperthyroidism. The sample consisted of blood. The CDR3 nucleotides read TGTGCCAGCAGTTTTCCTCCAGGTACGCAGTATTTT. Its translation is CASSFPPGTQYF.